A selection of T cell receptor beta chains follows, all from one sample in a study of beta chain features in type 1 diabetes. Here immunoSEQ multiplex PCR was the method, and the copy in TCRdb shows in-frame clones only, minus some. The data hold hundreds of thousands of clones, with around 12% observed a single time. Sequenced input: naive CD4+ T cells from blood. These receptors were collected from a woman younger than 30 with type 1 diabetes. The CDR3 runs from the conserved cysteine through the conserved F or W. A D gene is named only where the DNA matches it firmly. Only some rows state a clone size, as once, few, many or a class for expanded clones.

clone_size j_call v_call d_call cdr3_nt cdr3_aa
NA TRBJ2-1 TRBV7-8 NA TGTGCCAGCAGCTTAGCGGGGCTTGACCCCACGCGGAGCTCCTACAATGAGCAGTTCTTC CASSLAGLDPTRSSYNEQFF
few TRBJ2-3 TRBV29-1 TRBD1 TGCAGCGTGCTCCCTTGGGGGACAGGCACAGATACGCAGTATTTT CSVLPWGTGTDTQYF
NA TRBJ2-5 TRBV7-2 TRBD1 TGTGCCAGCAGCTTAGTAGCAGGGGGATGGATAGAGACCCAGTACTTC CASSLVAGGWIETQYF
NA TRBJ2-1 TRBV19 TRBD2 TGTGCCAGTAGTATAGAGGGGGGGGGTGAGCAGTTCTTC CASSIEGGGEQFF
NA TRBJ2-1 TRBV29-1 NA TGCAGCGGAAGCGGTAACTCCGGTTGGAACAATGAGCAGTTCTTC CSGSGNSGWNNEQFF
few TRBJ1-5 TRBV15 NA TGTGCCACCAGCAGTTATAGCAATCAGCCCCAGCATTTT CATSSYSNQPQHF
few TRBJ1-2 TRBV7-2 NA TGTGCCAGCAGCTCCTCCGGGGTCTATGGCTACACCTTC CASSSSGVYGYTF
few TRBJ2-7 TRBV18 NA TGTGCCAGCTCACCGAGCGAACTCTACGAGCAGTACTTC CASSPSELYEQYF
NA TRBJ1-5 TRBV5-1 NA TGCGCCAGCAGCTTGGGGGTGGGCCAGCCCCAGCATTTT CASSLGVGQPQHF
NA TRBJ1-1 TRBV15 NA TGTGCCACCAGCAGAGATTTGAGGGCCTGGACTGAAGCTTTCTTT CATSRDLRAWTEAFF
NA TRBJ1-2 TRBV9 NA TGTGCCAGCAGCGTAGGACAACACGCAGTAGACTACACCTTC CASSVGQHAVDYTF